This T cell receptor beta chain was observed in a study of T-cell memory formation after mild COVID-19. General study findings and limits: Balance between CD4 and CD8 was seen in clones contracting day 15 to 85, and a CD4+ lean was seen in later expanders. Of the contracting clones, CD4+ ones lay mainly in CM and EM, and CD8+ ones in EMRA. Some clones that responded turned up in pre-infection memory, which suggests that cross-reactive memory joined in.

This clonotype was seen only a few times. No antigen is known for it. This CDR3 is 12 amino acids long. Trimming shortened V by 3 bases and J by 4 bases, and 5 bases separated the two germline ends. MiXCR, run by TCRdb on the 5' RACE reads, gives a single entry per CDR3 protein. The repertoire consists of 400,000 to 500,000 distinct CDR3 sequences, with approximately 24% occurring once and the leading ten covering around 9%. This clonotype was sampled from an adult woman who had mild COVID-19 (a few samples of this study predate the infection). Cell type and time point are not known. The specimen was PBMCs or a T cell subset sorted from them (not recorded which). V and J are TRBV12-3 or TRBV12-4 and TRBJ2-3; D is uncertain. The DNA for the CDR3 is TGTGCCAGCAGTTTTCTACCAGATACGCAGTATTTT. Residues: CASSFLPDTQYF.